The TCR beta chain described here comes from a study of human T cells and chemical hapten exposure. Time point in this sample: pre-sensitization, week 0. Treatment meaning: therapeutic diphenylcyclopropenone sensitization with weekly scalp DPC. MiXCR, run by TCRdb on the RACE reads, gives a single entry per CDR3 protein. The table includes more than 250,000 distinct CDR3 sequences, 7.5% to 10% detected once. In its sample, this clonotype was seen a few times. CDR1 is DFQATT and CDR2 is SNEGSKA in the germline V gene (reference sequence). The CDR3 runs 16 residues. Trimming took off 0 bases at V and 0 bases at J, with 12 bases between the two ends.

The V gene is TRBV20-1, the J gene TRBJ2-4; D remains unclear. The receptor was derived from a woman in her thirties or forties with alopecia areata. Some clones in this sample may be carry-over from other donors' samples. Source: whole blood, taken in connection with sensitization to the hapten diphenylcyclopropenone (DPC). The DNA of the CDR3 is TGCAGTGCTAGAGATAACCTCGATCTAGCCAAAAACATTCAGTACTTC. Its protein product is CSARDNLDLAKNIQYF.